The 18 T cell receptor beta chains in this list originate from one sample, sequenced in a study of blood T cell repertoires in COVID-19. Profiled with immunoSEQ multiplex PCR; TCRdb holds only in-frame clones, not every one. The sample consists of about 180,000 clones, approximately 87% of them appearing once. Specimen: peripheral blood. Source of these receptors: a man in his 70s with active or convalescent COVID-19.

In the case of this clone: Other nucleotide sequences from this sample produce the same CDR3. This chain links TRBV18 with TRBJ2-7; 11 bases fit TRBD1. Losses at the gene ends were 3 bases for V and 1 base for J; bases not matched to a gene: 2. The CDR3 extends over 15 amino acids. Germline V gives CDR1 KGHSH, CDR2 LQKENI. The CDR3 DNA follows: TGTGCCAGCTCACCTGGGACAGGGGGATCCTACGAGCAGTACTTC. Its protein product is CASSPGTGGSYEQYF.

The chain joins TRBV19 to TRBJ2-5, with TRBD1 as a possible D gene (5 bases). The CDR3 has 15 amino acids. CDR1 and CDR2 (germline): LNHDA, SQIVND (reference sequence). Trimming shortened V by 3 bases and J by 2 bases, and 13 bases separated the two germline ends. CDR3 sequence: CASSIRGGPQETQYF. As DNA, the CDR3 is TGTGCCAGTAGTATTAGGGGCGGACCACAAGAGACCCAGTACTTC.

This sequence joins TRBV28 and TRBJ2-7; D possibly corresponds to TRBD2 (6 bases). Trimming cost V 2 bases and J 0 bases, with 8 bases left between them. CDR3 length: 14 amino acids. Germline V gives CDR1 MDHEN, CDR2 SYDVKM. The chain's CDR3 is CASSLPGSSYEQYF. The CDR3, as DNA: TGTGCCAGCAGTTTACCCGGGAGCTCCTACGAGCAGTACTTC.

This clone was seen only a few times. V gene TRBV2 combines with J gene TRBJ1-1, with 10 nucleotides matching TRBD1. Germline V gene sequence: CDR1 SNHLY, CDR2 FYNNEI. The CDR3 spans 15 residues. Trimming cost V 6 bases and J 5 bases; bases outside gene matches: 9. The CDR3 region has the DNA TGTGCCAGCAGGGCAAGACAGGGGGCTAGAACTGAAGCTTTCTTT. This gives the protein CASRARQGARTEAFF.

CDR3 sequence: CASSFNGHSEAFF. The DNA for the CDR3 is TGTGCCAGCAGTTTTAACGGACATTCGGAAGCTTTCTTT. V usage is TRBV27 and J usage is TRBJ1-1, with D tentatively TRBD1 (5 bases). This CDR3 has 13 residues. The ends were cut back, 3 bases at V and 8 bases at J, with 13 bases in the middle. Germline V lookup: CDR1 MNHEY, CDR2 SMNVEV (reference sequence).

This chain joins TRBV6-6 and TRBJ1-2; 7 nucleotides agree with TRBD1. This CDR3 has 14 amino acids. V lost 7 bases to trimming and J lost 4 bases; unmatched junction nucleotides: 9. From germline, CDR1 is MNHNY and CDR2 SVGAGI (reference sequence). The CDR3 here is CASNQGDRVYGYTF. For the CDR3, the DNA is TGTGCCAGCAATCAGGGAGACAGGGTCTATGGCTACACCTTC.

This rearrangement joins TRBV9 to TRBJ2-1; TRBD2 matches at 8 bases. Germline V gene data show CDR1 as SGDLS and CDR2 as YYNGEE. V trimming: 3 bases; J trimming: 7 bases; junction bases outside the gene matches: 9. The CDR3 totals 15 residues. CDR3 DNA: TGTGCCAGCAGCGAGGACGGGGGGGCTTCAAATGAGCAGTTCTTC. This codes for CASSEDGGASNEQFF. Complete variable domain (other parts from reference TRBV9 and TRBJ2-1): DSGVTQTPKHLITATGQRVTLRCSPRSGDLSVYWYQQSLDQGLQFLIQYYNGEERAKGNILERFSAQQFPDLHSELNLSSLELGDSALYFCASSEDGGASNEQFFGPGTRLTVL.

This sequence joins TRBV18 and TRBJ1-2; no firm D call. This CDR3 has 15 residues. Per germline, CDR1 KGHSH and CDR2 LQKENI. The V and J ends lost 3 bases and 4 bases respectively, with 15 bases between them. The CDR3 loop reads CASSPSAVYSYGYTF. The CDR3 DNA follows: TGTGCCAGCTCACCCTCAGCCGTTTACAGCTATGGCTACACCTTC.

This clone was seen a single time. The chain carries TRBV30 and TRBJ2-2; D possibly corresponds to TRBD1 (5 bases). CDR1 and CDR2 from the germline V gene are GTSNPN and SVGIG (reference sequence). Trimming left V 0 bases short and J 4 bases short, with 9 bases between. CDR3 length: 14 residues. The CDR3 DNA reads TGTGCCTGGAGTGTAGGGGCGAGCACCGGGGAGCTGTTTTTT. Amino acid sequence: CAWSVGASTGELFF.

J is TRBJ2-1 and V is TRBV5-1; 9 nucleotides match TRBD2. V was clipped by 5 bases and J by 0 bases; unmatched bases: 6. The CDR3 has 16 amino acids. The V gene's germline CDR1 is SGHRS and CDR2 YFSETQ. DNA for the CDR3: TGCGCCAGCAGACTTAGCGGGGGAAGCTCCTACAATGAGCAGTTCTTC. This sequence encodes CASRLSGGSSYNEQFF.

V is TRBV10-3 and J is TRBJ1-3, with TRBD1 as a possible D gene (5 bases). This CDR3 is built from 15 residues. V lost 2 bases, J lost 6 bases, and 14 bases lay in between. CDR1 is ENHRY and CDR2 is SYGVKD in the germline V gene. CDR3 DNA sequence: TGTGCCATCAGTGAGACCCAGGGAGGCGTAAACACCATATATTTT. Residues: CAISETQGGVNTIYF.

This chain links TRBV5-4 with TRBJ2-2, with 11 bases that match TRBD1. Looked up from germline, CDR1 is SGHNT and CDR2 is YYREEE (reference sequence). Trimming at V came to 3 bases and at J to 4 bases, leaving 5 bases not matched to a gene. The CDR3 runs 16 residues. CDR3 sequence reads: CASSYGQGAGTGELFF. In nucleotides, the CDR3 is TGTGCCAGCAGCTACGGACAGGGGGCGGGCACCGGGGAGCTGTTTTTT.

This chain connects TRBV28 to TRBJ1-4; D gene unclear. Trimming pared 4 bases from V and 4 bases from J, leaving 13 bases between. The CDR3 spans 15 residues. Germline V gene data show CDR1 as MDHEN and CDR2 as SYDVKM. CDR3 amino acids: CASSSPRGLNEKLFF. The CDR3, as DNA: TGTGCCAGCAGTTCCCCGCGGGGTCTTAATGAAAAACTGTTTTTT.

The CDR3 reads CAISDLAGQNNEQFF. DNA of the CDR3: TGTGCCATCAGTGACCTAGCGGGGCAAAACAATGAGCAGTTCTTC. The chain recombines TRBV10-3 with TRBJ2-1, with 9 nucleotides matching TRBD2. The J segment lost 5 bases and the V segment lost 3 bases, leaving 5 bases of the junction unmatched. In germline, CDR1 is ENHRY, CDR2 SYGVKD. This CDR3 has 15 residues.

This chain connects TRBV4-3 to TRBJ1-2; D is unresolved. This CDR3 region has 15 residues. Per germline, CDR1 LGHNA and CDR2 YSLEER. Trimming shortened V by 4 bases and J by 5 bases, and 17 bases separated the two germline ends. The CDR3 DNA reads TGCGCCAGCAGCCCGCAGGCGAGGGCAACTTATGGCTACACCTTC. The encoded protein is CASSPQARATYGYTF.

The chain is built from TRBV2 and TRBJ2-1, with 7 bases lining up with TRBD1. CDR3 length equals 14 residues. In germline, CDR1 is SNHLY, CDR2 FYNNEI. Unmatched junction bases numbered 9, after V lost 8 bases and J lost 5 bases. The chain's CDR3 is CASGGQENDNEQFF. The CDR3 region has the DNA TGTGCCAGCGGAGGACAGGAGAACGACAATGAGCAGTTCTTC.

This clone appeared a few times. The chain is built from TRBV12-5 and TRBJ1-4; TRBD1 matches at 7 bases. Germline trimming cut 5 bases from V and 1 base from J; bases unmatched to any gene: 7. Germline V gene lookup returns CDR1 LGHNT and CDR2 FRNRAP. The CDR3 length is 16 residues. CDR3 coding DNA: TGTGCTAGTGGTCCCGGGGACAGACAAACTAATGAAAAACTGTTTTTT. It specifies CASGPGDRQTNEKLFF.

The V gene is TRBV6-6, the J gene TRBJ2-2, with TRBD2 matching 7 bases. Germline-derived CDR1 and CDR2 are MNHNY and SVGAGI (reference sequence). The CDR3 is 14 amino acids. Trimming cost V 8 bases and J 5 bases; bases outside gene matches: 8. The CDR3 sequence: CASPQDGGTGELFF. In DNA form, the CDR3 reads TGTGCCAGCCCACAGGACGGGGGGACCGGGGAGCTGTTTTTT.